The T cell receptor (beta chain) under discussion was sequenced for a study of blood T cell repertoires in COVID-19 (dated by TCRdb to about 2020). The study in broad terms: Collaborator samples came from the United States, Italy and Spain and covered acute and convalescent phases of COVID-19. The repertoires were released in a freely available public database meant as a resource for research on the immune response to SARS-CoV-2. The samples were drawn from the first 160 participants of the ongoing ImmuneRACE study and from 950 to 1,500 subjects provided by 6 global collaborators. The material from the prospective study consisted of cDNA or gDNA derived from T cells, B-cell-depleted T cells, or PBMCs. Where available, HLA class I and class II types were taken from metadata supplied by the sample provider and were not determined by assay-based typing. The sample metadata nearly always contained a de-identified subject ID, COVID-19 status, age in years and sex. Subjects who had been exposed to COVID-19, were actively infected with it, or had recovered from it provided the deeply sampled blood TCRbeta repertoires that made up the dataset. The paper's findings and limits, for the study overall: The quantity of clinical and demographic metadata differed by source and by participant and was supplied without curation.

Trimming takes 7 bases off V and 5 bases off J; junction bases not matched to a gene: 17. As encoded in the germline V gene, CDR1 is SQVTM while CDR2 is ANQGSEA. The CDR3 holds 16 amino acids from the cysteine to the phenylalanine. The entry retains the CDR3 DNA only, 48 bases that are in frame from base 1. The immunoSEQ Assay, a bias-controlled multiplex PCR, was used to amplify TCRbeta CDR3 regions from genomic DNA. The original pipeline was this. Nucleated cell counts per sample were estimated from amplification of reference gene primers within the assay. Sequence reads were collapsed and filtered to measure the absolute abundance of every unique TCRbeta CDR3 rearrangement. For each sample, productive Simpson clonality was calculated by taking the square root of Simpson's diversity index across productive rearrangements. This immuneACCESS table, as held by TCRdb, lists in-frame sequences with V and J called but not all clones. Of the missing ones, under half trace to an unresolved V gene in checked studies; the others have no known cause. V and J calls and clone size are given by that table; D and trimming were obtained from the DNA. The sample table lists 240,000 or so clones, roughly 83% of them with a count of one. The leading ten clones occupy around 9.9% of the sample.

Worth noting for this clone: Which antigen it targets is not known. Base qualities are not provided; no much larger clone lies one nucleotide away.

Whole blood was collected in K2EDTA tubes by collaborating institutions according to the institutions' own protocols. Collaborator samples were shipped for TCRbeta analysis as frozen whole blood, isolated PBMCs, or DNA extracted from either sample type. The V and J segments used are TRBV29-1 and TRBJ2-7; TRBD1 matches 10 bases in the middle. The sequencing sample was made of peripheral blood. The TCR comes from an elderly woman with acute or convalescent COVID-19. The CDR3 in this case is CSAGGYGTGDQDEQYF. The DNA is as follows: TGCAGCGCCGGGGGGTACGGGACAGGGGATCAGGACGAGCAGTACTTC.